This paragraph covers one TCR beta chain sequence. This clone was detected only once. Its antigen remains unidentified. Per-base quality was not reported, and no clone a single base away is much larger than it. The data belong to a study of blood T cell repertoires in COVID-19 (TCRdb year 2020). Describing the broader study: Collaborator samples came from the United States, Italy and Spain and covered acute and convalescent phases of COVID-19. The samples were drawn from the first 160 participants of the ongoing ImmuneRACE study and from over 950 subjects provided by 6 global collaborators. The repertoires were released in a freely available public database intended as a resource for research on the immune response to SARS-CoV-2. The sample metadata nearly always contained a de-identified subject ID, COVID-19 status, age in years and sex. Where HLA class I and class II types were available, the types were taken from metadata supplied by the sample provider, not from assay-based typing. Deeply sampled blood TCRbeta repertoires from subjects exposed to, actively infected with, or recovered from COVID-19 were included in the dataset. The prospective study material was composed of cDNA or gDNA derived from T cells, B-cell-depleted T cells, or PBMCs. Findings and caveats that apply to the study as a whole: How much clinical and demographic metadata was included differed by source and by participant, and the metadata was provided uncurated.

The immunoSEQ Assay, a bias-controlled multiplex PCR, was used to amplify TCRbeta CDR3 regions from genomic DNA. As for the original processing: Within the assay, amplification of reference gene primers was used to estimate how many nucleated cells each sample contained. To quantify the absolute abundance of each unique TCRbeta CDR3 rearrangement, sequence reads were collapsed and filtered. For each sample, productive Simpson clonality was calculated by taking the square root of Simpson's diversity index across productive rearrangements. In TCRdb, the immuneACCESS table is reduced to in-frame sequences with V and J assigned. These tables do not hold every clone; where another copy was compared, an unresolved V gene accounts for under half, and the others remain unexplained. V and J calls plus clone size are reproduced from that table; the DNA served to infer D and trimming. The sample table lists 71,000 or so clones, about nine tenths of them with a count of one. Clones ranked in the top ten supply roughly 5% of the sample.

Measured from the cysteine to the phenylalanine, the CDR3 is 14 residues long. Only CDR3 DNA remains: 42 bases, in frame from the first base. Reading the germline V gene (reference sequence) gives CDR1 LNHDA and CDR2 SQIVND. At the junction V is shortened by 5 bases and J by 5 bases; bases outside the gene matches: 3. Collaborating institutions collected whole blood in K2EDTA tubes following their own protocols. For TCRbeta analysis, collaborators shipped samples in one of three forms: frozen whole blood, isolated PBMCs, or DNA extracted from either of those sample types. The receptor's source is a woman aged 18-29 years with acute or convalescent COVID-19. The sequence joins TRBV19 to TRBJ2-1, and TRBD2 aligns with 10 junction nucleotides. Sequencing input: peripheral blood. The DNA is TGTGCCAGTAGTCCTAGCGGGAGAGACAATGAGCAGTTCTTC. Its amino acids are CASSPSGRDNEQFF.